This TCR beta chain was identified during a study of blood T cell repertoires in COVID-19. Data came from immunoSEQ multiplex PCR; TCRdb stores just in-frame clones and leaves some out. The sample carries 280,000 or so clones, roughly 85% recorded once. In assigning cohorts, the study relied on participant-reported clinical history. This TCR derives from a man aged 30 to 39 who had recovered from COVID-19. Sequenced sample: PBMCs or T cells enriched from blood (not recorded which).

CDR3 bases: TGTGCCAGCAGCCAAGTATATAGGACAAAAGAGACCCAGTACTTC. This sequence encodes CASSQVYRTKETQYF. The V and J genes are TRBV3-1 (or the pseudogene TRBV3-2) and TRBJ2-5; a weak D match, TRBD1 (5 bases). Looked up from germline, CDR1 is LGHDT and CDR2 is YNNKEL (reference sequence). Between the trimmed V and J ends, which lost 1 base and 3 bases, there was a span of 12 bases. The CDR3 covers 15 residues.